A selection of T cell receptor beta chains follows, all from one sample in a study of cytomegalovirus exposure and HLA in healthy donors. This table comes from immunoSEQ multiplex PCR, and its TCRdb copy is limited to in-frame clones, with some not included. The sample holds about 190,000 clones, 75% to 80% seen once. The sample consisted of PBMCs. These receptors were collected from a woman in her twenties or thirties in good health and CMV-seropositive. The CDR3 runs from the conserved cysteine through the conserved F or W. D genes are given only for firm matches. A row's size may be missing; if present it is once, few, many or a size class.

J gene	V gene	clone size	D gene	CDR3 protein	CDR3 DNA
TRBJ2-1	TRBV5-6	.	TRBD1	CASSLERQGAGEQFF	TGTGCCAGCAGCTTGGAGCGCCAGGGGGCGGGCGAGCAGTTCTTC
TRBJ2-1	TRBV27	.	TRBD2	CASSLRGGIYNEQFF	TGTGCCAGCAGCCTTCGGGGGGGAATCTACAATGAGCAGTTCTTC
TRBJ2-1	TRBV29-1	once	TRBD2	CSVDTSGVSREQFF	TGCAGCGTTGATACTAGCGGGGTGTCTCGGGAGCAGTTCTTC
TRBJ2-7	TRBV14	.	TRBD1	CASSRTGGTFYEQYF	TGTGCCAGCAGCCGGACAGGGGGGACCTTTTACGAGCAGTACTTC
TRBJ2-2	TRBV5-1	.	.	CASSSLETGELFF	TGCGCCAGCAGCTCATTAGAAACCGGGGAGCTGTTTTTT
TRBJ2-7	TRBV27	once	.	CASSFSTMTYEQYF	TGTGCCAGCAGTTTCTCTACTATGACCTACGAGCAGTACTTC
TRBJ2-5	TRBV7-9	.	TRBD2	CASSLGGLAGTQETQYF	TGTGCCAGCAGCTTAGGGGGACTAGCGGGGACCCAAGAGACCCAGTACTTC
TRBJ2-7	TRBV7-8	.	TRBD1	CASSFYASGQRSYEQYF	TGTGCCAGCAGCTTTTATGCCTCGGGACAGAGGTCCTACGAGCAGTACTTC
TRBJ1-4	TRBV23-1	.	TRBD1	CASSQPGTDSGATNEKLFF	TGCGCCAGCAGTCAGCCCGGGACAGACTCAGGGGCAACTAATGAAAAACTGTTTTTT
TRBJ1-1	TRBV28	many	.	CASSFYERGFRTEAFF	TGTGCCAGCAGTTTCTACGAACGGGGTTTCCGGACTGAAGCTTTCTTT
TRBJ2-7	TRBV11-2	.	.	CASSPPGQAGEQYF	TGTGCCAGCAGCCCCCCAGGTCAGGCAGGCGAGCAGTACTTC
TRBJ2-5	TRBV14	.	.	CASSQGSGIVETQYF	TGTGCCAGCAGCCAAGGGTCAGGGATTGTGGAGACCCAGTACTTC